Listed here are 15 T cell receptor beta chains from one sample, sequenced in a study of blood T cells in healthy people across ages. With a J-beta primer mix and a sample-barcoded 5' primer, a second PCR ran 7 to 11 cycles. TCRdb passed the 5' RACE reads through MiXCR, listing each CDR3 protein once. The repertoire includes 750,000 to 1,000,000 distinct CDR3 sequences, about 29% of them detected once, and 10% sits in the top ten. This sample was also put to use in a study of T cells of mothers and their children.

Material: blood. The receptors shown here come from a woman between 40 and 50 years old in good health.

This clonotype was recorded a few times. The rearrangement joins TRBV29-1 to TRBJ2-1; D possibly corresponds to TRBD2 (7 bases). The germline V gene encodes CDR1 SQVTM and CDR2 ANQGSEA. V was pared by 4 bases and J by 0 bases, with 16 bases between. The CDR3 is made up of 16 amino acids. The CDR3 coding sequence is TGCAGCGTTGGCGCGGGGGCCACCATCTCCTACAATGAGCAGTTCTTC. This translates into CSVGAGATISYNEQFF.

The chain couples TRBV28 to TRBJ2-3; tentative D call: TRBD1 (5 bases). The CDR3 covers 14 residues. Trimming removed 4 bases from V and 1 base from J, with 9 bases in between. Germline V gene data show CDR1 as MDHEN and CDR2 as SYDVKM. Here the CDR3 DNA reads TGTGCCAGCAGTTACGTCAGGGGCACAGATACGCAGTATTTT. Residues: CASSYVRGTDTQYF.

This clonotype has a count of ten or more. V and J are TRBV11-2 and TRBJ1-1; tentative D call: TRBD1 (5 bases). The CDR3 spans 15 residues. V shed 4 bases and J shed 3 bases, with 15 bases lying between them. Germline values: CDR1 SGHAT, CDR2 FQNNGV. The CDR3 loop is CASSSLGTGDTEAFF. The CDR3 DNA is TGTGCCAGCAGCTCCTTGGGAACAGGAGACACTGAAGCTTTCTTT.

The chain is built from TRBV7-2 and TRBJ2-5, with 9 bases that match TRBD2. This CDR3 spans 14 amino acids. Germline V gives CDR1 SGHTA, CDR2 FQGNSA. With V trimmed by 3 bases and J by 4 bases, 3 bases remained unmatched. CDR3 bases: TGTGCCAGCAGCTTCGCGGGGGGGGCAGAGACCCAGTACTTC. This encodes CASSFAGGAETQYF.

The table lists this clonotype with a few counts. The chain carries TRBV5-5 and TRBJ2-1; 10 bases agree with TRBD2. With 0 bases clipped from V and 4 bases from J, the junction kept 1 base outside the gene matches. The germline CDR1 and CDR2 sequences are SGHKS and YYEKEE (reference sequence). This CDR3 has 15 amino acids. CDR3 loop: CASSLDSGGYNEQFF. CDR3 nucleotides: TGTGCCAGCAGCTTGGATAGCGGGGGGTACAATGAGCAGTTCTTC.

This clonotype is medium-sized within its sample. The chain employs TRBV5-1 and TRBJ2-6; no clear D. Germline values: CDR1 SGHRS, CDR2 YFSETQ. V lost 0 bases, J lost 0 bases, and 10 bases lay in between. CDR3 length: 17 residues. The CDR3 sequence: CASSLALRTSGANVLTF. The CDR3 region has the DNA TGCGCCAGCAGCTTGGCTCTCAGAACCTCTGGGGCCAACGTCCTGACTTTC.

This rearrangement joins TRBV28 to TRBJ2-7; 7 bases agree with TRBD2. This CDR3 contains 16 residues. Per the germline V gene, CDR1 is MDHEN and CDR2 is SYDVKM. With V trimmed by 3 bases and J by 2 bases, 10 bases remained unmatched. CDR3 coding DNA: TGTGCCAGCAGTTTCTTCCGACTAGCTGTGCCCTACGAGCAGTACTTC. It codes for CASSFFRLAVPYEQYF.

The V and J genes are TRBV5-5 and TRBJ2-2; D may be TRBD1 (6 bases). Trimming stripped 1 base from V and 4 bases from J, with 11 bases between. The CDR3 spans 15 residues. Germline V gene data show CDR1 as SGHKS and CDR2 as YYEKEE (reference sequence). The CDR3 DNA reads TGTGCCAGCAGCTTGAGCCAGGGGTTCACCGGGGAGCTGTTTTTT. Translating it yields CASSLSQGFTGELFF. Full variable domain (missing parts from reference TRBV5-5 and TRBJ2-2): DAGVTQSPTHLIKTRGQQVTLRCSPISGHKSVSWYQQVLGQGPQFIFQYYEKEERGRGNFPDRFSARQFPNYSSELNVNALLLGDSALYLCASSLSQGFTGELFFGEGSRLTVL.

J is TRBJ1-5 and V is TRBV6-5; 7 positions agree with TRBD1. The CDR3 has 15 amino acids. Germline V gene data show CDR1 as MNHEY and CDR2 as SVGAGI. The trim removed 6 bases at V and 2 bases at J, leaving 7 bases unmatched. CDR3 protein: CASSLDRVRNQPQHF. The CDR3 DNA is TGTGCCAGCAGCCTAGACAGGGTCCGCAATCAGCCCCAGCATTTT.

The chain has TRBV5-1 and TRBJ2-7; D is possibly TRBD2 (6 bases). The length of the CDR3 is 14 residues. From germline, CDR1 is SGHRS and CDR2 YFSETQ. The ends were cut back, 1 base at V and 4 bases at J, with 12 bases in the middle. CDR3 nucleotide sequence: TGCGCCAGCAGCTTGCAGGGACTCCCTTACGAGCAGTACTTC. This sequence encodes CASSLQGLPYEQYF. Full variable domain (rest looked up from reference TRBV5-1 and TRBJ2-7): KAGVTQTPRYLIKTRGQQVTLSCSPISGHRSVSWYQQTPGQGLQFLFEYFSETQRNKGNFPGRFSGRQFSNSRSEMNVSTLELGDSALYLCASSLQGLPYEQYFGPGTRLTVT.

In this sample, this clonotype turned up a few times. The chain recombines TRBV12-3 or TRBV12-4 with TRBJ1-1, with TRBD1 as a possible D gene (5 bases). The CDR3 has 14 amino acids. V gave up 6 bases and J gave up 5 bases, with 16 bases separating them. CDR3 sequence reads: CASSLGTRGTEAFF. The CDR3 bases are TGTGCCAGCAGCCTCGGGACCCGCGGGACTGAAGCTTTCTTT.

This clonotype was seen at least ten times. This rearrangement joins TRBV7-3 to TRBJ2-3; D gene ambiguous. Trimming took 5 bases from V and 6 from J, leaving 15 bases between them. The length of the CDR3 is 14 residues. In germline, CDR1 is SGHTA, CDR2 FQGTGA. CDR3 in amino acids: CASSPNSSPDTQYF. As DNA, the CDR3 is TGTGCCAGCAGCCCAAATTCGTCCCCTGATACGCAGTATTTT.

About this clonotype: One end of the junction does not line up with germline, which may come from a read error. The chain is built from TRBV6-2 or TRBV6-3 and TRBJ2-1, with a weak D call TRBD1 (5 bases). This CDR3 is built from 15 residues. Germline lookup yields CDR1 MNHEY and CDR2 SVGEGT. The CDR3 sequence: CASSYLDKSYNKQFF. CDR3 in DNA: TGTGCCAGCAGTTACCTGGACAAGAGCTACAATAAGCAGTTCTTC.

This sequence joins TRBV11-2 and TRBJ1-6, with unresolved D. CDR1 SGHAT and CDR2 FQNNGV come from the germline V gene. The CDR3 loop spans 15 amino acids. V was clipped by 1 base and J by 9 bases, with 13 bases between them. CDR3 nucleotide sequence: TGTGCCAGCAGCTTAGTGTCTTCGGGTGTTTCACCCCTCCACTTT. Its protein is CASSLVSSGVSPLHF.

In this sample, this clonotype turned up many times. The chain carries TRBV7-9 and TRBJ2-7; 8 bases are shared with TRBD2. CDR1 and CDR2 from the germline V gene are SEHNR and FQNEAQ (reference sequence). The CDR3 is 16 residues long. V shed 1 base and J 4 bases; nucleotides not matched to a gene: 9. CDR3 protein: CASSLVRGGPPYEQYF. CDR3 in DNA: TGTGCCAGCAGCTTAGTCCGCGGGGGGCCCCCTTACGAGCAGTACTTC.